The clone carrying this T cell receptor beta chain came up a few times. Its antigen is not known. The data stem from a study of cytomegalovirus exposure and HLA in healthy donors. Findings and limits, study-wide: Analysis performed later found roughly 17,000 TCR beta sequences associated with HLA alleles at 0.05 false discovery rate. As was reported, the HLA-A and HLA-B alleles of most subjects were accurately predicted from TCR beta sequences.

PCR involved 60 Vbeta and 13 Jbeta primers. Assay: immunoSEQ multiplex PCR; the TCRdb copy retains only in-frame clones and omits some. This sample has fewer than 150,000 clones, with roughly three quarters found just once. This CDR3 comprises 17 residues. The ends lost 2 bases at V and 5 bases at J; junction bases unmatched: 11. From germline, CDR1 is KGHSY and CDR2 FQNENV. The clonotype was recovered from a woman aged 25 to 39 in good health and CMV-seronegative. Sample: PBMCs. V and J are TRBV16 and TRBJ1-1, with 10 bases identical to TRBD1. CDR3 loop: CASSQLDRGLQGTEAFF. The CDR3 bases are TGTGCCAGCAGCCAACTCGACAGGGGGCTTCAGGGTACTGAAGCTTTCTTT.